The entry below describes one TCR beta chain. The antigen is unknown. The data derive from a study of shared clonotypes between healthy human individuals. All the donors were Caucasian adults who lived in Nashville, Tennessee. Germline CDR1 reads MNHEY; CDR2 reads SVGAGI. The CDR3 covers 16 residues. V lost 4 bases and J 4 bases, leaving 17 bases between the germline ends. For each subset, genomic DNA was distributed in equal portions over several immunoSEQ plates. TCRdb's table, derived via immunoSEQ multiplex PCR, lists solely in-frame clones and lacks some. Counted here are nearly 1 million clones, roughly 72% occurring once; the ten biggest clones make up nearly 1.5%. Study conclusions and caveats: Blood alone was sampled, and tissue repertoires likely differ.

The clonotype originates from a man between 18 and 29 years old in good health. The rearrangement links TRBV6-5 to TRBJ2-1; no definite D call. The sample consisted of memory CD4+ T cells sorted from blood. The subset here: CD45RA-negative fraction. The CDR3 region is CASSSPRPGSYNEQFF. The CDR3 nucleotides are TGTGCCAGCAGTTCTCCTCGGCCCGGATCGTACAATGAGCAGTTCTTC.